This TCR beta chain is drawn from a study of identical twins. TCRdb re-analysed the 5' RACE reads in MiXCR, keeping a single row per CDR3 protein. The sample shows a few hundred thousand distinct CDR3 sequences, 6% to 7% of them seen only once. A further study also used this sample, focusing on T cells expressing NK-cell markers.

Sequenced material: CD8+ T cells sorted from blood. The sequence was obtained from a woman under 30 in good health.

For the CDR3, the DNA is TGTGCCAGCAGCCAAACCTCCCCGACCCTCGTAGCGGGAGTTGAGCAGTTCTTC. As protein: CASSQTSPTLVAGVEQFF. This chain uses TRBV3-1 with TRBJ2-1; 9 bases fit TRBD2. Germline trimming cut 2 bases from V and 9 bases from J; bases unmatched to any gene: 17. From germline, CDR1 is LGHDT and CDR2 YNNKEL (reference sequence). This CDR3 is 18 amino acids long.